The clone carrying this T cell receptor beta chain was found a few times. The data were taken from a study of OX40 agonist ivuxolimab in advanced cancers. Turning to the study itself: Aged roughly 23 to 85 with a mean of approximately 60 years, they were around 83% male.

The CDR3 length is 14 residues. V was pared by 0 bases and J by 5 bases, with 10 bases between. Germline V gene data show CDR1 as MNHEY and CDR2 as SMNVEV (reference sequence). This table comes from immunoSEQ multiplex PCR, and its TCRdb copy is limited to in-frame clones, with some not included. The sample carries about 82,000 clones, roughly 90% recorded once. The sequences come from CD4+ or CD8+ T cells sorted from blood, collected in a trial of the OX40 agonist ivuxolimab. This TCR derives from an adult with an advanced solid tumor such as melanoma, head and neck, liver or kidney cancer. The chain is built from TRBV27 and TRBJ1-2; possible D gene TRBD1, 6 bases. The CDR3 loop is CASSLSAGAYGYTF. The CDR3 nucleotides are TGTGCCAGCAGTTTATCAGCAGGGGCTTATGGCTACACCTTC.